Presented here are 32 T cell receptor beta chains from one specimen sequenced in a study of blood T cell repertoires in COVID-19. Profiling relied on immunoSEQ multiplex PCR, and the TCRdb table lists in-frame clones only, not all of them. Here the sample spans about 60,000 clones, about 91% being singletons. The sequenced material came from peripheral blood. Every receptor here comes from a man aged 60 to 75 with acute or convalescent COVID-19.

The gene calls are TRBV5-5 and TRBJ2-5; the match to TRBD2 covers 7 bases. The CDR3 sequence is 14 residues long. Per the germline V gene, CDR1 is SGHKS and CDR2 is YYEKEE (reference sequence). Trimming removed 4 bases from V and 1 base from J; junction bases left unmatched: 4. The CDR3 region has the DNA TGTGCCAGCAGCCGGCTAGCGGTCCAAGAGACCCAGTACTTC. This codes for CASSRLAVQETQYF.

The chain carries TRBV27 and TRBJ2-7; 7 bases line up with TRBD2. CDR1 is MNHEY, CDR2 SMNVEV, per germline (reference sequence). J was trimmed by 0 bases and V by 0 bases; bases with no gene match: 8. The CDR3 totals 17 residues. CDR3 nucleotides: TGTGCCAGCAGTTTATCGCGGGGGACGTGGAGCTCCTACGAGCAGTACTTC. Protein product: CASSLSRGTWSSYEQYF.

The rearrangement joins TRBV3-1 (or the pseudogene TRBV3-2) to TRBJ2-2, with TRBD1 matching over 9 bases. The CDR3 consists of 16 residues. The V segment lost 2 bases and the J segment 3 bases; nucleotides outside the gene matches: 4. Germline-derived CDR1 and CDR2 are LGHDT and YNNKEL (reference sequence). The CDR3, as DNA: TGTGCCAGCAGCCAACGCCGGGACAGGGACACCGGGGAGCTGTTTTTT. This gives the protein CASSQRRDRDTGELFF.

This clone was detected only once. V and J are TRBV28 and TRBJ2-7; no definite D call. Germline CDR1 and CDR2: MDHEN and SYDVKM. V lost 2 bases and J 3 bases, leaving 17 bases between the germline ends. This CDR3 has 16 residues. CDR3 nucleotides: TGTGCCAGCAGTTTACCCTCCTTAGCTCCCGACTACGAGCAGTACTTC. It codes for CASSLPSLAPDYEQYF.

The CDR3 loop is CASSLALAGAEQYF. CDR3 nucleotides: TGTGCCAGCAGCTTAGCACTAGCGGGAGCCGAGCAGTACTTC. The rearrangement uses TRBV11-2 and TRBJ2-7; TRBD2 aligns across 11 bases. The length of the CDR3 is 14 residues. V gave up 1 base and J gave up 6 bases; unmatched junction bases: 2. The germline V gene encodes CDR1 SGHAT and CDR2 FQNNGV.

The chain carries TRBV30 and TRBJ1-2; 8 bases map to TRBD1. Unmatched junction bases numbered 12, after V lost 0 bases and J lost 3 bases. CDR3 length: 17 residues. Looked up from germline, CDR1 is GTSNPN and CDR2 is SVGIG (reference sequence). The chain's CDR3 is CAWSVGDRPQRYYGYTF. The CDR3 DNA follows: TGTGCCTGGAGTGTAGGGGACAGGCCGCAAAGATACTATGGCTACACCTTC.

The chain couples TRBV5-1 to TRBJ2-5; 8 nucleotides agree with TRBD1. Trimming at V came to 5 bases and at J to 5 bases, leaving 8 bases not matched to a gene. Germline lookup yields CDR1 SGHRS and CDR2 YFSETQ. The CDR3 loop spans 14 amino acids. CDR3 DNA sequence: TGCGCCAGCAGTCCGAGGACAGGGAGGGAGACCCAGTACTTC. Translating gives CASSPRTGRETQYF.

The CDR3 DNA is TGTGCCAGCAGTGAACAGGGAAATGAGGGCACTGAAGCTTTCTTT. Translating it yields CASSEQGNEGTEAFF. This chain uses TRBV7-3 with TRBJ1-1; weak D call: TRBD1 (6 bases). The V and J ends lost 6 bases and 4 bases respectively, with 18 bases between them. Germline values: CDR1 SGHTA, CDR2 FQGTGA. The CDR3 sequence is 15 residues long.

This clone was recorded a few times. Here the CDR3 DNA reads TGTGCCAGCAGCTTAAGGGGACAGGGATATGAAAAACTGTTTTTT. Translated, it gives CASSLRGQGYEKLFF. The rearrangement uses TRBV7-9 and TRBJ1-4, with 9 bases lining up with TRBD1. Germline assignment: CDR1 SEHNR and CDR2 FQNEAQ (reference sequence). This CDR3 is built from 15 residues. V was clipped by 2 bases and J by 6 bases; unmatched bases: 4.

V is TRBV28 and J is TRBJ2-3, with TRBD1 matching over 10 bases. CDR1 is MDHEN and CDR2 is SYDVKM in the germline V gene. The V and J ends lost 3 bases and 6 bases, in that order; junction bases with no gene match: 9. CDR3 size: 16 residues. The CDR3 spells CASSFLSPGQGDTQYF. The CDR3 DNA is TGTGCCAGCAGTTTCCTATCACCGGGACAGGGGGATACGCAGTATTTT.

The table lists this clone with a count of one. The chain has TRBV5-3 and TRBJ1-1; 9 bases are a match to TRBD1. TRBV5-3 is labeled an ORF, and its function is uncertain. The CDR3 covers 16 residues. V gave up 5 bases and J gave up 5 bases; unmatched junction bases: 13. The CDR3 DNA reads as TGTGCCAGAAGGACCTGCACGGGACAGGGTGAGACTGAAGCTTTCTTT. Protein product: CARRTCTGQGETEAFF.

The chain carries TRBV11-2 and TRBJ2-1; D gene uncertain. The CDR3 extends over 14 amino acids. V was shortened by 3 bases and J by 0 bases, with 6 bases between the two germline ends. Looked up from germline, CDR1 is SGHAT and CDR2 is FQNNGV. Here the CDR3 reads CASSFGSSYNEQFF. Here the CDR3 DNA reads TGTGCCAGCAGCTTTGGTAGCTCCTACAATGAGCAGTTCTTC.

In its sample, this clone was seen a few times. CDR3 region: CASSQDPWGTGIRYGYTF. The CDR3 DNA is TGTGCCAGCAGCCAAGACCCTTGGGGGACAGGGATAAGGTATGGCTACACCTTC. The chain carries TRBV3-1 (or the pseudogene TRBV3-2) and TRBJ1-2, with 9 bases aligning to TRBD1. The CDR3 is 18 residues long. Germline lookup yields CDR1 LGHDT and CDR2 YNNKEL (reference sequence). Trimming removed 0 bases from V and 5 bases from J; junction bases left unmatched: 13.

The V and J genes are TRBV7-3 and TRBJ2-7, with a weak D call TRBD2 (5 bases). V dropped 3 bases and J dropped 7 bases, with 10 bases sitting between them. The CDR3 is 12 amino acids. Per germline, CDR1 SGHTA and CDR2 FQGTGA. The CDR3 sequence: CASSFGVGEQYF. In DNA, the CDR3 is TGTGCCAGCAGCTTCGGGGTGGGAGAGCAGTACTTC.

Here the CDR3 reads CASSLDRGVSNTGELFF. CDR3 in DNA: TGCGCCAGCAGCTTGGACAGGGGGGTTTCGAACACCGGGGAGCTGTTTTTT. V is TRBV5-1 and J is TRBJ2-2; 8 bases line up with TRBD1. Germline V gene lookup returns CDR1 SGHRS and CDR2 YFSETQ. The CDR3 sequence is 17 residues long. V lost 0 bases to trimming and J lost 0 bases; unmatched junction nucleotides: 4.

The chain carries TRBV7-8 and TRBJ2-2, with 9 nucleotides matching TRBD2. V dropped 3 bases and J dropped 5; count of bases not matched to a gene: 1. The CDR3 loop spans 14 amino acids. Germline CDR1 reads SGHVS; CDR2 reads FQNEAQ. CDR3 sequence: CASSLLAGTGELFF. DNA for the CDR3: TGTGCCAGCAGCTTGCTAGCGGGAACCGGGGAGCTGTTTTTT.

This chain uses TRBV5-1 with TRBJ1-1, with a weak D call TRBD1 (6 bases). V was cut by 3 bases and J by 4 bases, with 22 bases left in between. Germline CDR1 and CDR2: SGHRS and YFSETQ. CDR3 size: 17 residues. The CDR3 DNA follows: TGCGCCAGCAGCTCGACACACGCAGGGGTTTTTGCCACTGAAGCTTTCTTT. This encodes CASSSTHAGVFATEAFF.

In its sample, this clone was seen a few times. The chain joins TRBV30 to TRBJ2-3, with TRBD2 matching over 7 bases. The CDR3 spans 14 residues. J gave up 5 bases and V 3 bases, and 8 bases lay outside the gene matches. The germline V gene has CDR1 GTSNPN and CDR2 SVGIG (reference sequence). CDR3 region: CAWRREGAVDTQYF. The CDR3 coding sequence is TGTGCCTGGAGAAGGGAGGGAGCGGTAGATACGCAGTATTTT.

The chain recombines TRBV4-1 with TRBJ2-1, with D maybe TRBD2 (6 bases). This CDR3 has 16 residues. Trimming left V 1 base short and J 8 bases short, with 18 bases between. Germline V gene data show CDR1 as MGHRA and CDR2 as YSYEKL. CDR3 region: CASSQGSGPVFDEQFF. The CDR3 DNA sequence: TGCGCCAGCAGCCAAGGGAGCGGGCCGGTTTTTGATGAGCAGTTCTTC.

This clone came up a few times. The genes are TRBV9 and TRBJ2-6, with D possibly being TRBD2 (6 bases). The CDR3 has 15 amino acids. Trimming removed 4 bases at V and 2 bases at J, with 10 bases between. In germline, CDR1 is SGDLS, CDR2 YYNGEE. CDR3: CASSLGGAGANVLTF. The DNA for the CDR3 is TGTGCCAGCAGCCTCGGGGGAGCTGGGGCCAACGTCCTGACTTTC.

CDR3 in amino acids: CASSLFGTLETEAFF. CDR3 bases: TGTGCCAGCAGTTTATTTGGGACATTGGAGACTGAAGCTTTCTTT. The chain has TRBV27 and TRBJ1-1; TRBD1 might be the D (6 bases). This CDR3 spans 15 amino acids. Trimming stripped 1 base from V and 5 bases from J, with 14 bases between. Per germline, CDR1 MNHEY and CDR2 SMNVEV (reference sequence).

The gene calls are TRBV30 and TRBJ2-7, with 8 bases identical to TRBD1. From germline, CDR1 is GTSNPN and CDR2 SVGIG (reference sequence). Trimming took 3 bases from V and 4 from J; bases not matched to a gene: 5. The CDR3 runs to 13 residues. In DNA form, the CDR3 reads TGTGCCTGGAGGGACAGGGCGACTTACGAGCAGTACTTC. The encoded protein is CAWRDRATYEQYF.

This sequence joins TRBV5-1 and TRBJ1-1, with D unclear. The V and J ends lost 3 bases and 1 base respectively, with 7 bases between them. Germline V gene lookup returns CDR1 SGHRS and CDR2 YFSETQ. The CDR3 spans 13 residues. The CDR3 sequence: CASSWEENTEAFF. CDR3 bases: TGCGCCAGCAGCTGGGAGGAGAACACTGAAGCTTTCTTT. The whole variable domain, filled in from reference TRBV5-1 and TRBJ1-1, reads KAGVTQTPRYLIKTRGQQVTLSCSPISGHRSVSWYQQTPGQGLQFLFEYFSETQRNKGNFPGRFSGRQFSNSRSEMNVSTLELGDSALYLCASSWEENTEAFFGQGTRLTVV.

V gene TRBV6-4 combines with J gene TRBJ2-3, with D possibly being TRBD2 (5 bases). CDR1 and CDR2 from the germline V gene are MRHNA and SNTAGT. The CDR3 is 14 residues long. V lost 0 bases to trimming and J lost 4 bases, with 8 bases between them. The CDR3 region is CASSDSTGSDTQYF. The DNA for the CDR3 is TGTGCCAGCAGTGACTCGACGGGGTCAGATACGCAGTATTTT.

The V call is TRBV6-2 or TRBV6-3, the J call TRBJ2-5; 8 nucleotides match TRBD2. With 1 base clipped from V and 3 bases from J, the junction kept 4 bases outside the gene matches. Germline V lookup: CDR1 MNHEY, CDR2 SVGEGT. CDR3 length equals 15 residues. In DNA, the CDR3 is TGTGCCAGCAGTTACTACGGGAGGGCCGAAGAGACCCAGTACTTC. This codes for CASSYYGRAEETQYF.

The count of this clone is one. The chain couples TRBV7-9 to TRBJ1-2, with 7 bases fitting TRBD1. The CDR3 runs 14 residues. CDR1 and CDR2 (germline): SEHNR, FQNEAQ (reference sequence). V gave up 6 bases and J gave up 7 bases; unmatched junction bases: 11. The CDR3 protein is CASSGHRQGGGYTF. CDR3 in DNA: TGTGCCAGCAGTGGACATCGACAGGGAGGTGGCTACACCTTC. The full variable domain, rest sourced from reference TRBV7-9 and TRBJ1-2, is DTGVSQNPRHKITKRGQNVTFRCDPISEHNRLYWYRQTLGQGPEFLTYFQNEAQLEKSRLLSDRFSAERPKGSFSTLEIQRTEQGDSAMYLCASSGHRQGGGYTFGSGTRLTVV.

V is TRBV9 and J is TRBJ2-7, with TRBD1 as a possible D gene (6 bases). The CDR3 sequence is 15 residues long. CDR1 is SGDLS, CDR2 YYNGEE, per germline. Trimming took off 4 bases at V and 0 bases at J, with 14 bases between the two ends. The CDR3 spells CASSPGQSVSYEQYF. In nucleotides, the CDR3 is TGTGCCAGCAGCCCCGGACAGTCCGTCTCCTACGAGCAGTACTTC.

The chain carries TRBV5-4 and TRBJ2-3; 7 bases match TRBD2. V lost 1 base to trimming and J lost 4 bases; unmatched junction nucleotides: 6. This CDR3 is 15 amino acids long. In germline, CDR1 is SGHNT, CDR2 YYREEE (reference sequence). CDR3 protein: CASSLRAGASDTQYF. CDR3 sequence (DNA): TGTGCCAGCAGCTTGCGTGCGGGAGCCTCAGATACGCAGTATTTT.

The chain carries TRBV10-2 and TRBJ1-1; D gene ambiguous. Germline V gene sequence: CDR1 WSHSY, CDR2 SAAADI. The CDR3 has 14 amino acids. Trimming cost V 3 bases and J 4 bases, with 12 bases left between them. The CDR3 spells CASSDPAGSTEAFF. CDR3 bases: TGCGCCAGCAGTGATCCCGCGGGCAGCACTGAAGCTTTCTTT.

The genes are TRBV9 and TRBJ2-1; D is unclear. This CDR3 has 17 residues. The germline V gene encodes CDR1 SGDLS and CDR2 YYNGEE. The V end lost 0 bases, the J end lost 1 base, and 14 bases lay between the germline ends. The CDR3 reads CASSVEDWRNSYNEQFF. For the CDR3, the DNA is TGTGCCAGCAGCGTAGAAGATTGGCGGAATTCCTACAATGAGCAGTTCTTC.

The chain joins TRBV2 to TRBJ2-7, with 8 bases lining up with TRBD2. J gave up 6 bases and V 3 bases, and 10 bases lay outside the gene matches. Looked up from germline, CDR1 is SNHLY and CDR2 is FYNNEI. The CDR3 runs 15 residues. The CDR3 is CASSDSVAGKGEQYF. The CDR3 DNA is TGTGCCAGCAGTGACTCGGTAGCGGGAAAGGGCGAGCAGTACTTC.

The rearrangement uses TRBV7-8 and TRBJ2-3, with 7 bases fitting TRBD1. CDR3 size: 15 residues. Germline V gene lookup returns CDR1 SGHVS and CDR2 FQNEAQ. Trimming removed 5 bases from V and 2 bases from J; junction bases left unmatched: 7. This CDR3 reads CASSIRQGHTDTQYF. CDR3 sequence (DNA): TGTGCCAGCAGCATAAGACAGGGCCACACAGATACGCAGTATTTT.